The 18 T cell receptor beta chains given below trace back to one sample, sequenced in a study of shared T cell receptors in the human thymus. Clones were read by immunoSEQ multiplex PCR, and TCRdb kept only the in-frame ones, dropping some. The table records approximately 760,000 clones, 75% to 90% of them present only once. In addition, the sample was reused for a study of human thymus T cells.

What was sequenced was thymocytes. The receptor set was obtained from a girl less than two years old with a congenital heart defect.

The rearrangement joins TRBV5-1 to TRBJ1-4, with D possibly being TRBD1 (5 bases). CDR1 SGHRS and CDR2 YFSETQ come from the germline V gene. Trimming stripped 0 bases from V and 13 bases from J, with 7 bases between. This CDR3 has 11 amino acids. This CDR3 reads CASSLAGILFF. The CDR3, as DNA: TGCGCCAGCAGCTTGGCAGGGATACTGTTTTTT.

V usage is TRBV7-9 and J usage is TRBJ2-6, with 9 positions matching TRBD1. Per the germline V gene, CDR1 is SEHNR and CDR2 is FQNEAQ (reference sequence). The CDR3 covers 15 residues. Trimming took 4 bases from V and 9 from J; bases not matched to a gene: 7. The CDR3 spells CASSSPWDRVNVLTF. CDR3 sequence (DNA): TGTGCCAGCAGCTCGCCCTGGGACAGGGTCAACGTCCTGACTTTC. Together with reference TRBV7-9 and TRBJ2-6, the CDR3 gives the full variable domain: DTGVSQNPRHKITKRGQNVTFRCDPISEHNRLYWYRQTLGQGPEFLTYFQNEAQLEKSRLLSDRFSAERPKGSFSTLEIQRTEQGDSAMYLCASSSPWDRVNVLTFGAGSRLTVL.

CDR3 protein: CASSEVAGSYNEQFF. DNA for the CDR3: TGTGCCAGCAGTGAGGTTGCGGGGTCATACAATGAGCAGTTCTTC. The chain links TRBV25-1 to TRBJ2-1; tentative D call: TRBD2 (6 bases). This CDR3 has 15 amino acids. V dropped 3 bases and J dropped 4 bases, with 13 bases sitting between them. Germline values: CDR1 MGHDK, CDR2 SYGVNS.

The rearrangement uses TRBV29-1 and TRBJ2-1; 9 nucleotides line up with TRBD1. The CDR3 sequence is 13 residues long. Looked up from germline, CDR1 is SQVTM and CDR2 is ANQGSEA. The J segment lost 2 bases and the V segment lost 7 bases, leaving 3 bases of the junction unmatched. CDR3 in DNA: TGCAGCGGGGACAGGGCCACCTACAATGAGCAGTTCTTC. As protein: CSGDRATYNEQFF.

This chain connects TRBV6-1 to TRBJ1-5, with no clear D. Deletions cut 3 bases from V and 7 bases from J, with 4 bases between. CDR1 is MNHNS and CDR2 is SASEGT in the germline V gene. This CDR3 contains 11 residues. The CDR3 loop reads CASSDQQPQHF. The DNA of the CDR3 is TGTGCCAGCAGTGATCAACAGCCCCAGCATTTT.

The chain combines TRBV5-1 with TRBJ1-2; 7 bases match TRBD1. Germline loops: CDR1 SGHRS, CDR2 YFSETQ. Trimming took 2 bases from V and 0 from J; bases not matched to a gene: 4. The CDR3 has 15 residues. DNA for the CDR3: TGCGCCAGCAGCTTAGGGGACAGACCTAACTATGGCTACACCTTC. This gives the protein CASSLGDRPNYGYTF.

CDR3: CASSQDGAGGPGEQFF. The CDR3 nucleotides read TGCGCCAGCAGCCAAGATGGAGCGGGGGGGCCGGGTGAGCAGTTCTTC. J is TRBJ2-1 and V is TRBV4-1, with TRBD2 identical over 10 bases. The length of the CDR3 is 16 residues. CDR1 and CDR2 from the germline V gene are MGHRA and YSYEKL. V trimming: 0 bases; J trimming: 9 bases; junction bases outside the gene matches: 8.

V is TRBV11-2 and J is TRBJ1-6, with 8 nucleotides matching TRBD1. The CDR3 spans 15 residues. Losses at the gene ends were 4 bases for V and 12 bases for J; bases not matched to a gene: 11. Per germline, CDR1 SGHAT and CDR2 FQNNGV. The CDR3 nucleotides are TGTGCCAGCAGCTCCCGGACAGGGCGAAACGGACCCCTCCACTTT. This encodes CASSSRTGRNGPLHF.

The chain employs TRBV11-3 and TRBJ2-3; maybe TRBD1 (8 bases). V lost 4 bases and J 3 bases, leaving 14 bases between the germline ends. The CDR3 has 15 amino acids. CDR1 and CDR2 from the germline V gene are SGHNT and YENEEA. The CDR3 reads CASSSYRGGTDTQYF. DNA for the CDR3: TGTGCCAGCAGCTCCTACAGGGGGGGGACAGATACGCAGTATTTT.

The genes are TRBV7-6 and TRBJ2-5, with D possibly being TRBD2 (6 bases). The CDR3 has 15 residues. The germline gives CDR1 SGHVS, CDR2 FNYEAQ. Trimming shortened V by 1 base and J by 2 bases, and 11 bases separated the two germline ends. The CDR3 here is CASSLVTGGQETQYF. The CDR3 DNA follows: TGTGCCAGCAGCTTAGTTACAGGAGGGCAAGAGACCCAGTACTTC.

This clone was observed a handful of times. The chain has TRBV27 and TRBJ1-1; D is uncertain. CDR1 is MNHEY, CDR2 SMNVEV, per germline (reference sequence). Trimming pared 8 bases from V and 1 base from J, leaving 14 bases between. The CDR3 spans 14 residues. The CDR3 bases are TGTGCCAGCCGCCCCTCCAGAGGGAACACTGAAGCTTTCTTT. This sequence encodes CASRPSRGNTEAFF.

The chain links TRBV2 to TRBJ1-5, with 9 positions matching TRBD1. V trimming: 11 bases; J trimming: 7 bases; junction bases outside the gene matches: 12. Germline CDR1 SNHLY, CDR2 FYNNEI. The CDR3 consists of 14 residues. The CDR3 protein is CACQDRGTCQPQHF. The CDR3 coding sequence is TGTGCCTGCCAGGACAGGGGAACGTGCCAGCCCCAGCATTTT.

V gene TRBV7-9 combines with J gene TRBJ1-4; a possible D gene is TRBD1 (6 bases). Germline V gene lookup returns CDR1 SEHNR and CDR2 FQNEAQ (reference sequence). The CDR3 consists of 15 residues. The germline V and J ends were trimmed by 1 base and 4 bases, with 10 bases remaining between them. The CDR3 DNA reads as TGTGCCAGCAGCTTAGACGGACAGATTAATGAAAAACTGTTTTTT. Translation: CASSLDGQINEKLFF.

This chain joins TRBV27 and TRBJ1-1; D is possibly TRBD1 (6 bases). This CDR3 region has 15 residues. Trimming shortened V by 5 bases and J by 1 base, and 14 bases separated the two germline ends. Germline CDR1 is MNHEY and CDR2 is SMNVEV (reference sequence). The CDR3 DNA reads as TGTGCCAGCAGTCAATCTATGACAGGGAACACTGAAGCTTTCTTT. Amino acids: CASSQSMTGNTEAFF.

This chain joins TRBV5-6 and TRBJ1-6, with D unresolved. The germline CDR1 and CDR2 sequences are SGHDT and YYEEEE. The CDR3 sequence is 12 residues long. Trimming cost V 4 bases and J 10 bases, with 9 bases left between them. CDR3 nucleotide sequence: TGTGCCAGCAGCCGCGTATCATCACCCCTCCACTTT. This translates into CASSRVSSPLHF.

Only a few counts were recorded for this clone. The V call is TRBV5-5, the J call TRBJ2-3; 10 positions match TRBD2. In germline, CDR1 is SGHKS, CDR2 YYEKEE (reference sequence). The CDR3 loop spans 15 amino acids. The V segment lost 4 bases and the J segment 1 base; nucleotides outside the gene matches: 3. Here the CDR3 reads CASSATSGGTDTQYF. The CDR3 DNA follows: TGTGCCAGCAGCGCAACTAGCGGGGGCACAGATACGCAGTATTTT.

The CDR3 region has the DNA TGTGCCAGCAGCTTACTAGACAGGGAACATACCTATGGCTACACCTTC. Its translation: CASSLLDREHTYGYTF. The J gene is TRBJ1-2, the V gene TRBV11-2; 7 bases fit TRBD1. V trimming: 2 bases; J trimming: 4 bases; junction bases outside the gene matches: 10. The CDR3 is made up of 16 amino acids. Germline lookup yields CDR1 SGHAT and CDR2 FQNNGV.

Worth noting for this clone: Relative to the germline gene, one junction end is altered; a read error may explain this. The rearrangement joins TRBV29-1 to TRBJ2-5; perhaps TRBD2 as D (5 bases). Germline V gene lookup returns CDR1 SQVTM and CDR2 ANQGSEA. CDR3 size: 14 residues. The CDR3, as DNA: TGCAGCGTTGCTATGAGGGCTGCTCAAGGGACCCAGTACTTC. It yields the protein CSVAMRAAQGTQYF. Full variable domain (remainder filled in from reference TRBV29-1 and TRBJ2-5): SAVISQKPSRDICQRGTSLTIQCQVDSQVTMMFWYRQQPGQSLTLIATANQGSEATYESGFVIDKFPISRPNLTFSTLTVSNMSPEDSSIYLCSVAMRAAQGTQYFGPGTRLLVL.